Listed below are T cell receptor beta chains from one sample, sequenced in a study of metastatic and nonmetastatic thyroid tumors. TCRdb re-called the PCR reads via MiXCR. The sample lists about 14,000 clones; approximately 12% were seen once. Sequences were obtained from blood. Receptors were obtained from a female donor with papillary thyroid cancer or a benign thyroid nodule (not recorded which). Some clones in this sample may be carry-over from other donors' samples. Each CDR3 is given with its conserved first and last residue. The D gene is left open where the match is weak. Expanded clones get a size class; other rows say once, few or many, or leave the size out.

TRBJ2-3 . 12 TRBV5-6 many TGTGCCAGCAGCCGCGCCACAGATACGCAGTATTTT CASSRATDTQYF
TRBJ2-3 TRBD2 16 TRBV2 medium-sized TGTGCCAGCAGTGACGGCGGGGGGAGGAGCACAGATACGCAGTATTTT CASSDGGGRSTDTQYF
TRBJ1-1 . 17 TRBV2 . TGTGCCAGCTGTGAAGCGAGGACCCGGACTGCCAACACTGAAGCTTTCTTT CASCEARTRTANTEAFF
TRBJ2-5 . 15 TRBV12-3/TRBV12-4 many TGTGCCAGCAGTTCCACCGGGACCATTCAAGAGACCCAGTACTTC CASSSTGTIQETQYF
TRBJ1-5 TRBD1 13 TRBV6-1 medium-sized TGTGCCAGCGACGACAGGGGGCCCTTTCCCCAGCATTTT CASDDRGPFPQHF
TRBJ1-1 . 15 TRBV19 few TGTGCCAGTAGTCCCGTGGGGGGAGGGGACACTGAAGCTTTCTTT CASSPVGGGDTEAFF
TRBJ1-2 . 15 TRBV24-1 medium-sized TGTGCCACCAGTGATGCCCAGGGGTATGGCTATGGCTACACCTTC CATSDAQGYGYGYTF
TRBJ1-5 . 14 TRBV6-5 few TGTGCCAGCAGCTACCGGGCCTACAATCAGCCCCAGCATTTT CASSYRAYNQPQHF
TRBJ2-1 . 12 TRBV20-1 many TGCAGTGCTAGACCCTCGGAGCGGGAGCAGTTCTTC CSARPSEREQFF
TRBJ2-1 TRBD1 14 TRBV12-3/TRBV12-4 . TGTGCCAGTAGGGACAGAAGCTCCTACAATGAGCAGTTCTTC CASRDRSSYNEQFF
TRBJ2-3 . 15 TRBV6-2/TRBV6-3 few TGTGCCAGCAGCCGAGGAGTAAGTGGGCCTGATACGCAGTATTTT CASSRGVSGPDTQYF
TRBJ1-2 . 15 TRBV5-1 many TGCGCCAGCAGCTTGGGCTCGACAGCGTCCTATGGCTACACCTTC CASSLGSTASYGYTF
TRBJ1-2 TRBD1 13 TRBV30 once TGTGCCTGGAGTACAGACAGGGGACGCGGCTACACCTTC CAWSTDRGRGYTF
TRBJ2-1 . 11 TRBV20-1 many TGCAGTGCCCCTGGGGGTATTGAGCAGTTCTTC CSAPGGIEQFF
TRBJ1-5 . 15 TRBV9 many TGTGCCAGCAGCGTAGGATCAGGGAGCAATCAGCCCCAGCATTTT CASSVGSGSNQPQHF
TRBJ2-3 . 14 TRBV7-8 many TGTGCCAGCAGCCCCCTCGGGGGGCGAGATACGCAGTATTTT CASSPLGGRDTQYF
TRBJ2-1 . 13 TRBV11-2 medium-sized TGTGCCAGCAGCTTAGCCTCGCTAAATGAGCAGTTCTTC CASSLASLNEQFF
TRBJ2-3 . 17 TRBV19 . TGTGCCAGCCCGTCCCCTCTCCCAGGGGGGATCACAGATACGCAGTATTTT CASPSPLPGGITDTQYF
TRBJ2-3 TRBD2 16 TRBV19 . TGTGCCAGTAGTCCTCGACTAGCGGGACAGCCTGATAAGCAGTATTTT CASSPRLAGQPDKQYF
TRBJ2-7 . 16 TRBV13 . TGTGCCAGTAGCTCCGGGGATTGGGACTTCGACTACGAGCAGTACTTC CASSSGDWDFDYEQYF
TRBJ1-6 TRBD1 16 TRBV2 medium-sized TGTGCCACCACCCGAGCCGCAGGGGGTCTTGGTTCACCCCTCCACTTT CATTRAAGGLGSPLHF
TRBJ2-7 TRBD1 13 TRBV10-3 medium-sized TGTGCCATCGGGGGGACAGGGGACTACGAGCAGTACTTC CAIGGTGDYEQYF
TRBJ2-1 . 14 TRBV2 medium-sized TGTGCCAGCAGTGACAGGGAAGGGGTCAATGAGCAGTTCTTC CASSDREGVNEQFF
TRBJ1-1 . 16 TRBV12-3/TRBV12-4 many TGTGCCAGCAGTTTTCACTTATTGGGGCGGGACACTGAAGCTTTCTTT CASSFHLLGRDTEAFF
TRBJ2-1 TRBD2 14 TRBV19 medium-sized TGTGCCAGTAGTATCAGCGGGAGAGGCGATGAGCAGTTCTTC CASSISGRGDEQFF
TRBJ2-1 TRBD2 16 TRBV3-1 many TGTGCCAGCAGCCAAGGACTAGCGGGACCAAGAGATGAGCAGTTCTTC CASSQGLAGPRDEQFF
TRBJ2-5 TRBD2 15 TRBV7-8 . TGTGCCAGCAGCCGCGGGAATAGCGGGGCAGCAACCCAGTACTTC CASSRGNSGAATQYF
TRBJ2-7 TRBD2 14 TRBV7-8 many TGTGCCAGCAGCTCTAGCGGGACCCCCGCCGAGCAGTACTTC CASSSSGTPAEQYF
TRBJ2-2 TRBD1 14 TRBV24-1 few TGTGCCACCAGTCCGGGACAGGCCACCGGGGAGCTGTTTTTT CATSPGQATGELFF
TRBJ2-2 . 16 TRBV11-1 many TGTGCCAGCAGCTTAGCTAAAGACAGTTTTTCCGGGGAGCTGTTTTTT CASSLAKDSFSGELFF
TRBJ2-1 . 13 TRBV27 . TGTGCCAGCAGACAAGCGGCCTACAATGAGCAGTTCTTC CASRQAAYNEQFF
TRBJ1-3 . 13 TRBV5-1 . TGCGCCAGCAGCCTCGACTGGGGAAACACCATATATTTT CASSLDWGNTIYF
TRBJ2-1 . 16 TRBV20-1 many TGCAGTGCTAAATCCCGGGACGAGCACCGATACAATGAGCAGTTCTTC CSAKSRDEHRYNEQFF
TRBJ1-2 . 13 TRBV6-1 . TGTGCCAGCAGTGCCGCGGACATCTATGTCTACACCTTC CASSAADIYVYTF
TRBJ2-2 TRBD2 14 TRBV6-2/TRBV6-3 medium-sized TGTGCCAGCAGTCCCAAGCGGGAGCCCGGGGAGCTGTTTTTT CASSPKREPGELFF
TRBJ1-2 . 15 TRBV20-1 . TGCAGTGCTATTGGAAGGGGATGGTACGACTATGGCTACACCTTC CSAIGRGWYDYGYTF
TRBJ1-3 TRBD1 15 TRBV2 few TGTGCCAGCAGTGTACAGGGGGGAACTGGAAACACCATGTATTTC CASSVQGGTGNTMYF
TRBJ2-7 . 14 TRBV4-1 many TGCGCCAGCAGCCAGGGGTTAGGACAGTACGAGCAGTACTTC CASSQGLGQYEQYF
TRBJ2-2 TRBD2 16 TRBV4-1 many TGCGCCAGCAGCCAAGCTAGCGGAGCGAACACCGGGGAGCTGTTTTTT CASSQASGANTGELFF
TRBJ2-6 . 12 TRBV20-1 many TGCAGTGCTTCCTCTGGGGCCAACGTCCTGACTTTC CSASSGANVLTF
TRBJ2-4 TRBD1 13 TRBV2 many TGTGCCAGCAACTTCGGACAGGGGAACATTCAGTACTTC CASNFGQGNIQYF
TRBJ1-1 . 15 TRBV5-1 many TGCGCCAGCAGCTTGTTCGCAGGGAGTAACACTGAAGCTTTCTTT CASSLFAGSNTEAFF
TRBJ1-5 . 14 TRBV12-3/TRBV12-4 many TGTGCCAGCAGTTTCGGGGCAAGGAATCAGCCCCAGCATTTT CASSFGARNQPQHF
TRBJ2-1 TRBD1 13 TRBV12-3/TRBV12-4 . TGTGCCAGCAGCCCTACAGGGGGCTATGAGCAGTTCTTC CASSPTGGYEQFF
TRBJ2-5 . 14 TRBV7-8 many TGTGCCAGCAGCTTAGTAGTGTACCAAGAGACCCAGTACTTC CASSLVVYQETQYF
TRBJ1-2 . 15 TRBV19 . TGTGCCAGTAGTCCTGGGGCAGGGGCCGCTTATGGCTACACCTTC CASSPGAGAAYGYTF
TRBJ1-2 . 11 TRBV5-6 many TGTGCCAGCAGTCGGGAGACCGGCTACACCTTC CASSRETGYTF
TRBJ2-2 . 13 TRBV7-3 many TGTGCCAGCAGCCCCGCCCACACCGGGGAGCTGTTTTTT CASSPAHTGELFF
TRBJ2-3 TRBD2 16 TRBV20-1 many TGCAGTGCTAGACCGGGACTAGCTAGGTCCGCAGATACGCAGTATTTT CSARPGLARSADTQYF
TRBJ1-2 . 11 TRBV20-1 many TGCAGTGCTAGAAGATTTAATGGCTACACCTTC CSARRFNGYTF